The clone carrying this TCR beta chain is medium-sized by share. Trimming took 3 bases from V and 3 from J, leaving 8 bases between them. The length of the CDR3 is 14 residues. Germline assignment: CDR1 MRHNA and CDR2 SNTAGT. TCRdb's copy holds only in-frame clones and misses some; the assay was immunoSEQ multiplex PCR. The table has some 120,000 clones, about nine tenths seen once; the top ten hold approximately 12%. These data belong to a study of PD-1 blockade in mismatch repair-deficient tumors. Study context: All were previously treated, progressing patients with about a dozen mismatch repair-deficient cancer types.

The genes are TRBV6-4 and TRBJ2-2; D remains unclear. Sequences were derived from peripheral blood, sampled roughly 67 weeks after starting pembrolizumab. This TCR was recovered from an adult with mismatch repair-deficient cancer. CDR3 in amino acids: CASSEDTHTGELFF. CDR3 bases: TGTGCCAGCAGTGAAGACACCCACACCGGGGAGCTGTTTTTT.